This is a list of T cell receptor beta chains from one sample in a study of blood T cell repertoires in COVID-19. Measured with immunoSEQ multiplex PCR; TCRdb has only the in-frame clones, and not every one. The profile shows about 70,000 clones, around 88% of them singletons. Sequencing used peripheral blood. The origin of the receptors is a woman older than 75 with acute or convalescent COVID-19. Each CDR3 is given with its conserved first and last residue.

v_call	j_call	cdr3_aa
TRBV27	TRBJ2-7	CASSLLKPGLAGDEQYF
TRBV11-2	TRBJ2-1	CASSLDRASGIDEQFF
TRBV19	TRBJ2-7	CASSPKAGGIYEQYF
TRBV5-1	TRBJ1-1	CASSLDTRGTEAFF
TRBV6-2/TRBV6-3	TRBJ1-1	CASSYSPGQGRGNTEAFF
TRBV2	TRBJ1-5	CASGGAGYVQPQHF
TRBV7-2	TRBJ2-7	CASSSQGGGLEQYF
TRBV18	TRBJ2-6	CASSRTGISSSGANVLTF
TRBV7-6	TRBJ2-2	CASSGRGIAGELFF
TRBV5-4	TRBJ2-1	CAISDSGLSYNEQFF
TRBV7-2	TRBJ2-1	CASSLIGYNEQFF
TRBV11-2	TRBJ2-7	CASRGLSDREQYF
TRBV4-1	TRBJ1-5	CASSQRVIGNQPQHF
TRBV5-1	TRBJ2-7	CASSAGTDYEQYF